This TCR beta chain is drawn from a study of regulatory T cells in long-lasting Graves disease. The TCR beta library used iRepertoire HTBI primers with Arm-PCR amplification of CDR3. TCRdb re-called the multiplex PCR reads through MiXCR, storing one row per CDR3 protein. The table has some 340,000 distinct CDR3 sequences, over 9.5% seen once; the top ten hold approximately 20%. Time point in this sample: newly diagnosed GD, antithyroid drugs for less than 3 months. Scientists built the TCR library using RNA that was extracted from PBMCs. The germline gives CDR1 SGHNT, CDR2 YENEEA. The CDR3 is 16 residues long. V lost 6 bases and J lost 4; bases outside the gene matches: 9. The same sample was also studied in work on T cells in Graves' hyperthyroidism and ophthalmopathy.

V and J are TRBV11-3 and TRBJ2-3, with TRBD2 identical over 11 bases. This receptor was taken from a woman younger than 35 with Graves disease. The specimen was peripheral blood mononuclear cells (PBMCs), collected at new diagnosis, from a patient treated with antithyroid drugs. The CDR3 here is CASSSRLAGRPDTQYF. The CDR3 DNA follows: TGTGCCAGCAGTTCCCGACTAGCGGGGCGCCCAGATACGCAGTATTTT.